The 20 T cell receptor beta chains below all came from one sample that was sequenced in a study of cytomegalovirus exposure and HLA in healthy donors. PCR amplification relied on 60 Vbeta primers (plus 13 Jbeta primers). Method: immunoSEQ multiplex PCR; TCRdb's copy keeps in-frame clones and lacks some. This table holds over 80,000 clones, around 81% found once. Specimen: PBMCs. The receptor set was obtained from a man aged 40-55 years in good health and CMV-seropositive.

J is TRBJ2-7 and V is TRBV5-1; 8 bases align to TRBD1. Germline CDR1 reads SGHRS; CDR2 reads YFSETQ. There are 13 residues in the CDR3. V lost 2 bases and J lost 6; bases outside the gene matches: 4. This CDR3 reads CASSFGQGGEQYF. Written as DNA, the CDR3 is TGCGCCAGCAGCTTTGGACAGGGAGGCGAGCAGTACTTC. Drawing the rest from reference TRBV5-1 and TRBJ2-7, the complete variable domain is KAGVTQTPRYLIKTRGQQVTLSCSPISGHRSVSWYQQTPGQGLQFLFEYFSETQRNKGNFPGRFSGRQFSNSRSEMNVSTLELGDSALYLCASSFGQGGEQYFGPGTRLTVT.

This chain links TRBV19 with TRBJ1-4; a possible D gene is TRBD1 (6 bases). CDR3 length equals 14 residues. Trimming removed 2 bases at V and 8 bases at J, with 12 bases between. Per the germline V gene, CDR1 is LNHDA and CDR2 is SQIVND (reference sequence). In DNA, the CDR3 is TGTGCCAGTAGTATATCAGGGGTCGGAGAAAAACTGTTTTTT. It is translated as CASSISGVGEKLFF.

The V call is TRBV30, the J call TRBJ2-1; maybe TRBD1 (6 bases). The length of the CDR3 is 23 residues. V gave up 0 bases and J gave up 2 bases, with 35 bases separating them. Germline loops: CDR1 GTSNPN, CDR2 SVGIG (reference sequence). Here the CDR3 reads CAWSVGIVGAFGVMTTAYNEQFF. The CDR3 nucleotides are TGTGCCTGGAGTGTAGGTATCGTGGGGGCTTTTGGGGTGATGACTACCGCCTACAATGAGCAGTTCTTC.

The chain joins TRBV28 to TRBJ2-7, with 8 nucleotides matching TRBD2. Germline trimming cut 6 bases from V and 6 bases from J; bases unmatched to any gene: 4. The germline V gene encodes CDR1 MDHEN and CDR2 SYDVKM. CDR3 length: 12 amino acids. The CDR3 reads CASSLAGGEQYF. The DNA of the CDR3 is TGTGCCAGCAGCCTCGCGGGGGGCGAGCAGTACTTC.

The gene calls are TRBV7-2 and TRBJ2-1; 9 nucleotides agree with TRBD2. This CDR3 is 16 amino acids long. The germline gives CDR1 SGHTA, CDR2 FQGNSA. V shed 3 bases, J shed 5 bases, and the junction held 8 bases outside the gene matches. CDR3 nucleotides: TGTGCCAGCAGCTTGTTCGCGGGGGGGCGAGACAATGAGCAGTTCTTC. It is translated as CASSLFAGGRDNEQFF.

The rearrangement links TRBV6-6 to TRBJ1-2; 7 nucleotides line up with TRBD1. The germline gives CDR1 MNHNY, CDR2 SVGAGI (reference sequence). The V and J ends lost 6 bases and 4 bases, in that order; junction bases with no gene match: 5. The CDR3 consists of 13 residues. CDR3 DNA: TGTGCCAGCAGCTCGGGACAGCCCTATGGCTACACCTTC. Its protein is CASSSGQPYGYTF.

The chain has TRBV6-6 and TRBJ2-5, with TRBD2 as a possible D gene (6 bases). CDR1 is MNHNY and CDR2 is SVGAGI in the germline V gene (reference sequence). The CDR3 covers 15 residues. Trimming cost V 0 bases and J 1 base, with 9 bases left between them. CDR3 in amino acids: CASSYSGGTQETQYF. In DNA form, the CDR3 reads TGTGCCAGCAGTTACTCGGGGGGAACCCAAGAGACCCAGTACTTC.

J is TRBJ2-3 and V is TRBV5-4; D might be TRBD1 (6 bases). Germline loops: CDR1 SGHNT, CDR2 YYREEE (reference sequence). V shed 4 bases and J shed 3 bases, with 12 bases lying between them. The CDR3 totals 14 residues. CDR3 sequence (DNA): TGTGCCAGCAGCGCCCAACAGGGAACAGATACGCAGTATTTT. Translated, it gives CASSAQQGTDTQYF.

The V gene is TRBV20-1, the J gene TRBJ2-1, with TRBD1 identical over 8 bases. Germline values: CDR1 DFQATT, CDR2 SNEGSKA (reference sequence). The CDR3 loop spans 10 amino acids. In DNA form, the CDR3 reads TGCAAGTCAGGGGGCGATGAGCAGTTCTTC. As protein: CKSGGDEQFF.

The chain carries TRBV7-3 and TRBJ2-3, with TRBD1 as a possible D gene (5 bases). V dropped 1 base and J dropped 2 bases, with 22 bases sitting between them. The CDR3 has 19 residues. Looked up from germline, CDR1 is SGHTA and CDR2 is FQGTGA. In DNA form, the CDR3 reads TGTGCCAGCAGCTTAAAGCCATTAGGCAGGGCGGAAATCACAGATACGCAGTATTTT. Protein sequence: CASSLKPLGRAEITDTQYF.

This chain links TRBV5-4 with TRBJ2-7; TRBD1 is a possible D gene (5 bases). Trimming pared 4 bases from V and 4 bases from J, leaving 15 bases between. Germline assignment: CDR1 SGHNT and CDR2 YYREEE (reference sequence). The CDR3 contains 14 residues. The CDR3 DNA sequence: TGTGCCAGCAGCAAGTGGGGCAGAGCTTACGAGCAGTACTTC. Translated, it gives CASSKWGRAYEQYF.

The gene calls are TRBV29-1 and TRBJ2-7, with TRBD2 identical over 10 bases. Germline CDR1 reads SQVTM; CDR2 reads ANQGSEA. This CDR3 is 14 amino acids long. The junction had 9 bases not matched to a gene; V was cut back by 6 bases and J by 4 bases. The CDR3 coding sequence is TGCAGCGTGACTCCTAGCGGGAGAGTTTACGAGCAGTACTTC. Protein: CSVTPSGRVYEQYF.

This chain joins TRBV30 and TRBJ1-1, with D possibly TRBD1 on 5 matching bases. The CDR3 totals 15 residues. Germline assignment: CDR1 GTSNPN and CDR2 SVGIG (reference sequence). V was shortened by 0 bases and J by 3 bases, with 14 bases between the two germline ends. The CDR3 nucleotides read TGTGCCTGGAGTGTACCTAGGGGCTGGGACACTGAAGCTTTCTTT. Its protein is CAWSVPRGWDTEAFF.

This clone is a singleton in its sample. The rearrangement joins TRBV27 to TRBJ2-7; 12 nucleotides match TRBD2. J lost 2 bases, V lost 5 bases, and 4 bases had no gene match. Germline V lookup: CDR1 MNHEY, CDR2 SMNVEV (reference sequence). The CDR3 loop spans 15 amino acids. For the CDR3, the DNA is TGTGCCAGCAGTCCCCTAGCGGGAGGGCCCTACGAGCAGTACTTC. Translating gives CASSPLAGGPYEQYF.

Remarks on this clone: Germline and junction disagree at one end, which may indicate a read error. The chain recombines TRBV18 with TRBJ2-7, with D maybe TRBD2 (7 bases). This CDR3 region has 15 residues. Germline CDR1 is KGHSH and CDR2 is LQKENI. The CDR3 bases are TGTGCCAGCTCACCATTGGGGGGGGCGGCTTACGGGCAGTACTTC. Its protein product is CASSPLGGAAYGQYF.

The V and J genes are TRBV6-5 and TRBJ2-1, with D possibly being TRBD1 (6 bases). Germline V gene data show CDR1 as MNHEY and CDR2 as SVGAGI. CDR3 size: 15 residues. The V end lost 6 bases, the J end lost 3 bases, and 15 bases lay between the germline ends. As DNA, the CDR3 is TGTGCCAGCAGAGAGGGCAGGGGCTTCTACAATGAGCAGTTCTTC. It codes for CASREGRGFYNEQFF.

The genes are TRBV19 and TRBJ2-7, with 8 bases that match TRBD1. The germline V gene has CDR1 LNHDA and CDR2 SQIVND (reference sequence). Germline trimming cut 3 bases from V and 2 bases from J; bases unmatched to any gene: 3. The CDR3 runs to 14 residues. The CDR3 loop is CASSIPGGAYEQYF. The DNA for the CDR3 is TGTGCCAGTAGTATCCCAGGGGGCGCCTACGAGCAGTACTTC.

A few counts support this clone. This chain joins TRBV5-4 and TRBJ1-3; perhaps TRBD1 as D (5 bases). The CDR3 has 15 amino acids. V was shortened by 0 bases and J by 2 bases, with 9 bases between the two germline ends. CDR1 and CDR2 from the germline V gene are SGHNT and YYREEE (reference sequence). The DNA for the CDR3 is TGTGCCAGCAGCTTGGGAGGGACTGCTGGAAACACCATATATTTT. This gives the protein CASSLGGTAGNTIYF.

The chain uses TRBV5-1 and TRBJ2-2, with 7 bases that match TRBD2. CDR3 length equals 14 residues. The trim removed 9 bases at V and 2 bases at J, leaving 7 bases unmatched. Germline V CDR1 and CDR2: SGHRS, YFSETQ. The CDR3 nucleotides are TGCGCCATCCGGGAGGCGAGTAACACCGGGGAGCTGTTTTTT. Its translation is CAIREASNTGELFF.

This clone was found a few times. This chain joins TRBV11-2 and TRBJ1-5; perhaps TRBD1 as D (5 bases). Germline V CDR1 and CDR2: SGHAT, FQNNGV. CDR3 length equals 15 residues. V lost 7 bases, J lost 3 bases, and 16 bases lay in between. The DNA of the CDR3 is TGTGCCAGCACTCCAGGGACTGCAAACAATCAGCCCCAGCATTTT. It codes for CASTPGTANNQPQHF.